The 14 T cell receptor beta chains reported below all come from one sample, sequenced in a study of blood T cell repertoires in COVID-19. Assay used: immunoSEQ multiplex PCR; TCRdb lists only in-frame clones, some missing. The sample yields 150,000 to 160,000 clones, 80% seen once. The sample taken for sequencing was peripheral blood. These receptors all come from a man between 60 and 75 years old with acute or convalescent COVID-19.

The gene calls are TRBV7-2 and TRBJ1-1; TRBD1 agrees at 7 bases. V lost 3 bases, J lost 1 base, and 8 bases stayed unmatched. The V gene's germline CDR1 is SGHTA and CDR2 FQGNSA. This CDR3 region has 16 residues. Written as DNA, the CDR3 is TGTGCCAGCAGCTTGAGCCCTTACAGGGGGAACACTGAAGCTTTCTTT. Protein: CASSLSPYRGNTEAFF.

The chain couples TRBV24-1 to TRBJ2-2; D remains unclear. V lost 4 bases and J 6 bases, leaving 26 bases between the germline ends. The germline V gene has CDR1 KGHDR and CDR2 SFDVKD. This CDR3 contains 19 residues. CDR3 amino acids: CATSDLPRPSSSRSGELFF. DNA for the CDR3: TGTGCCACCAGTGACCTCCCCCGGCCTAGTTCGTCGCGTTCCGGGGAGCTGTTTTTT.

The CDR3 DNA follows: TGTGCCAGTAGTCCCCAGCGTACAGAGACCCAGTACTTC. Its translation: CASSPQRTETQYF. The chain recombines TRBV19 with TRBJ2-5; D gene ambiguous. The germline V gene has CDR1 LNHDA and CDR2 SQIVND (reference sequence). V lost 5 bases, J lost 4 bases, and 11 bases lay in between. The CDR3 length is 13 residues. The full variable domain, in which reference TRBV19 and TRBJ2-5 provide the parts outside the CDR3, is DGGITQSPKYLFRKEGQNVTLSCEQNLNHDAMYWYRQDPGQGLRLIYYSQIVNDFQKGDIAEGYSVSREKKESFPLTVTSAQKNPTAFYLCASSPQRTETQYFGPGTRLLVL.

The chain links TRBV28 to TRBJ1-2, with D possibly TRBD1 on 5 matching bases. Trimming shortened V by 8 bases and J by 2 bases, and 18 bases separated the two germline ends. From germline, CDR1 is MDHEN and CDR2 SYDVKM. CDR3 length: 15 residues. The CDR3 DNA is TGTGCCAGCGGACACCCAGTAGGAGAGAACTATGGCTACACCTTC. Amino acid sequence: CASGHPVGENYGYTF.

This sequence joins TRBV3-1 (or the pseudogene TRBV3-2) and TRBJ2-7, with a tentative D call TRBD1 (6 bases). CDR1 is LGHDT, CDR2 YNNKEL, per germline (reference sequence). V lost 8 bases to trimming and J lost 2 bases, with 16 bases between them. The CDR3 is 14 amino acids. DNA for the CDR3: TGTGCCAGCGGGTCCGACGGGGACACCTACGAGCAGTACTTC. Its protein is CASGSDGDTYEQYF.

The V call is TRBV9, the J call TRBJ1-2; 10 bases are a match to TRBD1. After removal of 3 bases from V and 3 bases from J, the junction contained 5 bases not matched to a gene. This CDR3 region has 15 residues. Germline CDR1 is SGDLS and CDR2 is YYNGEE. The CDR3 here is CASSADRGTHYGYTF. Here the CDR3 DNA reads TGTGCCAGCAGCGCGGACAGGGGGACCCACTATGGCTACACCTTC.

This sequence joins TRBV7-2 and TRBJ2-7, with a possible D match to TRBD2 (6 bases). Looked up from germline, CDR1 is SGHTA and CDR2 is FQGNSA. This CDR3 has 15 residues. Trimming stripped 5 bases from V and 5 bases from J, with 19 bases between. This chain's CDR3 is CASSPRVGGKNEQYF. The CDR3 coding sequence is TGTGCCAGCAGCCCGCGGGTAGGAGGGAAGAACGAGCAGTACTTC.

The genes are TRBV5-1 and TRBJ1-1, with 8 nucleotides matching TRBD1. CDR1 is SGHRS and CDR2 is YFSETQ in the germline V gene. The CDR3 contains 14 residues. J gave up 5 bases and V 0 bases, and 3 bases lay outside the gene matches. CDR3 DNA sequence: TGCGCCAGCAGCTTGGACAGGGGGAGGACTGAAGCTTTCTTT. This gives the protein CASSLDRGRTEAFF.

The chain couples TRBV5-6 to TRBJ2-3; D perhaps matches TRBD2 (6 bases). V gave up 4 bases and J gave up 2 bases, with 14 bases separating them. The length of the CDR3 is 15 residues. The V gene's germline CDR1 is SGHDT and CDR2 YYEEEE. The CDR3 DNA is TGTGCCAGCAGCCTTCTAAGCGGGTCCACAGATACGCAGTATTTT. Translated, it gives CASSLLSGSTDTQYF.

The chain is built from TRBV27 and TRBJ1-6; D remains ambiguous. This CDR3 spans 14 amino acids. The germline V and J ends were trimmed by 0 bases and 6 bases, with 6 bases remaining between them. Germline values: CDR1 MNHEY, CDR2 SMNVEV (reference sequence). The CDR3 coding sequence is TGTGCCAGCAGTTTATCCTACAGTAATTCACCCCTCCACTTT. Encoded protein: CASSLSYSNSPLHF.

The CDR3 DNA is TGTGCCATCAGTGAGGGACAGTCAGGTCAGCCCCAGCATTTT. Translated, it gives CAISEGQSGQPQHF. J is TRBJ1-5 and V is TRBV10-3; perhaps TRBD1 as D (6 bases). With 2 bases removed from V and 6 bases from J, the gap between germline ends came to 11 bases. Per germline, CDR1 ENHRY and CDR2 SYGVKD. The CDR3 length is 14 residues.

This rearrangement joins TRBV29-1 to TRBJ2-3; weak D call: TRBD2 (6 bases). V lost 4 bases, J lost 0 bases, and 8 bases lay in between. CDR3 length equals 13 residues. The germline V gene encodes CDR1 SQVTM and CDR2 ANQGSEA. The CDR3 nucleotides read TGCAGCGTTGGAGCGGGTAGCACAGATACGCAGTATTTT. Translation: CSVGAGSTDTQYF.

This chain uses TRBV11-2 with TRBJ2-3; D perhaps matches TRBD2 (6 bases). The CDR3 sequence is 16 residues long. Trimming pared 5 bases from V and 1 base from J, leaving 16 bases between. Germline lookup yields CDR1 SGHAT and CDR2 FQNNGV. The CDR3, as DNA: TGTGCCAGCAGCCCCCAAGGGGACTTAGGCACAGATACGCAGTATTTT. It translates to CASSPQGDLGTDTQYF.

The genes are TRBV29-1 and TRBJ2-3; TRBD2 matches at 9 bases. With 3 bases clipped from V and 1 base from J, the junction kept 2 bases outside the gene matches. Germline V CDR1 and CDR2: SQVTM, ANQGSEA. This CDR3 contains 14 residues. CDR3 in amino acids: CSVESSGGTDTQYF. The CDR3 bases are TGCAGCGTTGAGTCTAGCGGGGGCACAGATACGCAGTATTTT.